The 31 T cell receptor beta chains below come from one sample, sequenced in a study of vaccination and CD4 T cells after COVID-19. Treatment denoted: roughly ten-day PBMC culture with coronavirus spike peptide pools or control peptides (ViraFEST assay). No antigen has been assigned to these receptors. Cultured CD4+ T cell DNA underwent sequencing with the Oncomine TCR Beta short-read assay. In TCRdb, the PCR reads were re-called with MiXCR into one record per CDR3 protein. The sample has 6,600 or so distinct CDR3 sequences, less than 40% seen once. Source: CD4+ T cells from blood, cultured in vitro, taken after SARS-CoV-2 vaccination. The origin of the receptors is a human donor who had recovered from COVID-19.

This chain connects TRBV29-1 to TRBJ1-2, with D unclear. CDR1 SQVTM and CDR2 ANQGSEA come from the germline V gene. This CDR3 has 12 residues. V lost 3 bases to trimming and J lost 0 bases, with 5 bases between them. CDR3 DNA: TGCAGCGTTGACCAGGCTAACTATGGCTACACCTTC. Its translation is CSVDQANYGYTF.

This clonotype appeared a few times. The chain couples TRBV20-1 to TRBJ1-6; D ambiguous. Trimming took off 6 bases at V and 9 bases at J, with 18 bases between the two ends. The CDR3 runs 14 residues. Germline V gene data show CDR1 as DFQATT and CDR2 as SNEGSKA (reference sequence). CDR3 nucleotides: TGCAGTGCCCCCCAGAGTCCATCATCTTCACCCCTCCACTTT. It specifies CSAPQSPSSSPLHF.

V gene TRBV6-1 combines with J gene TRBJ1-2; D is ambiguous. CDR1 MNHNS and CDR2 SASEGT come from the germline V gene. V lost 4 bases and J lost 2, with 14 bases in between. The CDR3 loop spans 15 amino acids. The CDR3 spells CASSGLWSGNYGYTF. As DNA, the CDR3 is TGTGCCAGCAGTGGTCTTTGGAGCGGAAACTATGGCTACACCTTC.

The J gene is TRBJ2-1, the V gene TRBV6-1; TRBD2 matches 9 bases. The CDR3 spans 15 residues. Germline V CDR1 and CDR2: MNHNS, SASEGT. V lost 6 bases, J lost 1 base, and 4 bases stayed unmatched. The CDR3 reads CASRVAGESYNEQFF. DNA for the CDR3: TGTGCCAGCAGGGTAGCGGGAGAGTCCTACAATGAGCAGTTCTTC.

A few counts support this clonotype. The V call is TRBV6-5, the J call TRBJ2-7; no reliable D call. With 0 bases removed from V and 7 bases from J, the gap between germline ends came to 13 bases. The V gene's germline CDR1 is MNHEY and CDR2 SVGAGI. This CDR3 has 14 residues. CDR3 in DNA: TGTGCCAGCAGTTACTCGAGTAGGCCGTGGGAGCAGTACTTC. This codes for CASSYSSRPWEQYF.

CDR3 DNA: TGTGCCAGCAGGTCCTACGAGCAGTACTTC. Amino acids: CASRSYEQYF. The rearrangement uses TRBV28 and TRBJ2-7; D is uncertain. The V end lost 6 bases, the J end lost 1 base, and 1 base lay between the germline ends. The CDR3 is made up of 10 amino acids. Germline CDR1 is MDHEN and CDR2 is SYDVKM.

By sample share, this clonotype is medium-sized (0.01 to 0.1%). J is TRBJ1-2 and V is TRBV19, with D hard to call. V was pared by 6 bases and J by 4 bases, with 15 bases between. The CDR3 contains 14 residues. Germline loops: CDR1 LNHDA, CDR2 SQIVND (reference sequence). CDR3 protein: CASRAQGMAYGYTF. In DNA form, the CDR3 reads TGTGCCAGTAGAGCCCAAGGGATGGCCTATGGCTACACCTTC.

In this sample, this clonotype turned up a few times. The genes are TRBV24-1 and TRBJ2-5, with TRBD2 matching over 8 bases. Germline V gene lookup returns CDR1 KGHDR and CDR2 SFDVKD. V lost 6 bases and J lost 4; bases outside the gene matches: 9. The CDR3 totals 15 residues. CDR3 sequence: CATSSWAAGAETQYF. The CDR3 DNA is TGTGCCACCAGTTCCTGGGCAGCGGGGGCAGAGACCCAGTACTTC.

This chain connects TRBV6-4 to TRBJ2-1, with 9 bases lining up with TRBD2. The CDR3 runs 15 residues. Germline lookup yields CDR1 MRHNA and CDR2 SNTAGT. With V trimmed by 3 bases and J by 7 bases, 7 bases remained unmatched. CDR3 sequence reads: CASSEVAGEANEQFF. CDR3 coding DNA: TGTGCCAGCAGTGAGGTAGCGGGAGAGGCTAATGAGCAGTTCTTC.

This clonotype appeared a few times. This rearrangement joins TRBV28 to TRBJ2-3, with TRBD2 matching over 9 bases. CDR3 size: 16 residues. The V gene's germline CDR1 is MDHEN and CDR2 SYDVKM. V lost 5 bases, J lost 0 bases, and 6 bases stayed unmatched. The CDR3 sequence: CASSPHSGGSTDTQYF. CDR3 DNA sequence: TGTGCCAGCAGTCCACATAGCGGGGGTAGCACAGATACGCAGTATTTT. Together with reference TRBV28 and TRBJ2-3, the CDR3 gives the full variable domain: DVKVTQSSRYLVKRTGEKVFLECVQDMDHENMFWYRQDPGLGLRLIYFSYDVKMKEKGDIPEGYSVSREKKERFSLILESASTNQTSMYLCASSPHSGGSTDTQYFGPGTRLTVL.

By its share, this clonotype is large. This sequence joins TRBV7-8 and TRBJ2-7; 14 bases are shared with TRBD2. Trimming took 3 bases from V and 6 from J; bases not matched to a gene: 1. The CDR3 runs to 14 residues. Germline V lookup: CDR1 SGHVS, CDR2 FQNEAQ. Here the CDR3 DNA reads TGTGCCAGCAGCTTGGGACTAGCGGGAGCCGAGCAGTACTTC. Its translation is CASSLGLAGAEQYF. Drawing the rest from reference TRBV7-8 and TRBJ2-7, the complete variable domain is GAGVSQSPRYKVAKRGQDVALRCDPISGHVSLFWYQQALGQGPEFLTYFQNEAQLDKSGLPSDRFFAERPEGSVSTLKIQRTQQEDSAVYLCASSLGLAGAEQYFGPGTRLTVT.

This clonotype was counted between two and nine times. This chain joins TRBV20-1 and TRBJ2-1; TRBD1 aligns across 9 bases. V gave up 5 bases and J gave up 7 bases; unmatched junction bases: 9. CDR1 and CDR2 from the germline V gene are DFQATT and SNEGSKA (reference sequence). The CDR3 consists of 14 residues. CDR3 sequence reads: CSAQTGGFGNEQFF. As DNA, the CDR3 is TGCAGTGCTCAAACAGGGGGCTTCGGTAATGAGCAGTTCTTC.

The chain employs TRBV7-2 and TRBJ1-2, with 7 positions matching TRBD1. Germline assignment: CDR1 SGHTA and CDR2 FQGNSA. The CDR3 has 16 amino acids. Germline trimming cut 0 bases from V and 0 bases from J; bases unmatched to any gene: 4. The CDR3 reads CASSLAKDRTNYGYTF. The CDR3 nucleotides are TGTGCCAGCAGCTTAGCGAAGGACAGGACTAACTATGGCTACACCTTC. The whole variable domain, filled in from reference TRBV7-2 and TRBJ1-2, reads GAGVSQSPSNKVTEKGKDVELRCDPISGHTALYWYRQSLGQGLEFLIYFQGNSAPDKSGLPSDRFSAERTGGSVSTLTIQRTQQEDSAVYLCASSLAKDRTNYGYTFGSGTRLTVV.

The chain employs TRBV7-2 and TRBJ2-7; a possible D gene is TRBD1 (7 bases). V gave up 3 bases and J gave up 5 bases, with 11 bases separating them. This CDR3 is built from 13 residues. In germline, CDR1 is SGHTA, CDR2 FQGNSA. The CDR3 bases are TGTGCCAGCAGCTTTTCAGGGGGGAACGAGCAGTACTTC. This translates into CASSFSGGNEQYF.

This clonotype occurred a few times. This chain uses TRBV20-1 with TRBJ2-2, with 10 bases identical to TRBD2. V trimming: 3 bases; J trimming: 4 bases; junction bases outside the gene matches: 5. CDR1 DFQATT and CDR2 SNEGSKA come from the germline V gene (reference sequence). This CDR3 contains 15 residues. The CDR3 loop is CSASLGLAITGELFF. Here the CDR3 DNA reads TGCAGTGCTAGTTTGGGACTAGCGATCACCGGGGAGCTGTTTTTT.

This clonotype was picked up a small number of times. The J gene is TRBJ2-5, the V gene TRBV21-1; the D call in the table, TRBD1, was not verified against the DNA. TRBV21-1 is a pseudogene segment. The CDR3 is made up of 15 amino acids. CDR3 loop: CASSNNRTGCETQYF. DNA of the CDR3: TGTGCCAGCAGCAACAACCGGACAGGGTGTGAGACCCAGTACTTC.

The chain couples TRBV18 to TRBJ2-7; D possibly corresponds to TRBD2 (5 bases). CDR3 length: 16 residues. Per the germline V gene, CDR1 is KGHSH and CDR2 is LQKENI. V lost 0 bases and J lost 2, with 14 bases in between. CDR3: CASSPPLTGSPYEQYF. The CDR3 nucleotides are TGTGCCAGCTCACCACCTCTCACGGGGAGTCCCTACGAGCAGTACTTC.

This chain joins TRBV5-4 and TRBJ2-7; maybe TRBD2 (6 bases). The CDR3 length is 15 residues. Between the trimmed V and J ends, which lost 0 bases and 3 bases, there was a span of 13 bases. The germline V gene encodes CDR1 SGHNT and CDR2 YYREEE (reference sequence). The CDR3 DNA follows: TGTGCCAGCAGCTTGGCCGGGCAGGGAGGCTACGAGCAGTACTTC. It is translated as CASSLAGQGGYEQYF. The whole variable domain, filled in from reference TRBV5-4 and TRBJ2-7, reads ETGVTQSPTHLIKTRGQQVTLRCSSQSGHNTVSWYQQALGQGPQFIFQYYREEENGRGNFPPRFSGLQFPNYSSELNVNALELDDSALYLCASSLAGQGGYEQYFGPGTRLTVT.

The chain recombines TRBV6-5 with TRBJ2-7; possible D gene TRBD1, 6 bases. Germline-derived CDR1 and CDR2 are MNHEY and SVGAGI. The CDR3 spans 16 residues. Trimming left V 0 bases short and J 3 bases short, with 15 bases between. The CDR3 here is CASSYSLGTSYYEQYF. The CDR3 nucleotides read TGTGCCAGCAGTTACTCATTAGGGACAAGTTACTACGAGCAGTACTTC.

The chain has TRBV27 and TRBJ2-3; D uncertain. This CDR3 has 13 residues. The germline V and J ends were trimmed by 3 bases and 0 bases, with 4 bases remaining between them. The germline V gene encodes CDR1 MNHEY and CDR2 SMNVEV (reference sequence). The CDR3 is CASSFRSTDTQYF. Written as DNA, the CDR3 is TGTGCCAGCAGTTTCCGCAGCACAGATACGCAGTATTTT.

This chain uses TRBV28 with TRBJ1-3; TRBD1 aligns across 7 bases. CDR1 and CDR2 (germline): MDHEN, SYDVKM. The V gene end was trimmed by 1 base and the J gene end by 0 bases; junction bases not matched to a gene: 3. CDR3 length: 16 amino acids. CDR3 amino acids: CASSLSNRGSGNTIYF. The CDR3 coding sequence is TGTGCCAGCAGTTTATCCAACAGGGGCTCTGGAAACACCATATATTTT. The full variable domain, rest sourced from reference TRBV28 and TRBJ1-3, is DVKVTQSSRYLVKRTGEKVFLECVQDMDHENMFWYRQDPGLGLRLIYFSYDVKMKEKGDIPEGYSVSREKKERFSLILESASTNQTSMYLCASSLSNRGSGNTIYFGEGSWLTVV.

The gene calls are TRBV27 and TRBJ1-6, with 9 nucleotides matching TRBD1. Germline CDR1 MNHEY, CDR2 SMNVEV (reference sequence). CDR3 size: 14 residues. With 5 bases clipped from V and 11 bases from J, the junction kept 7 bases outside the gene matches. The CDR3 protein is CASSIRGQGPPLHF. In nucleotides, the CDR3 is TGTGCCAGCAGTATCCGGGGACAGGGTCCACCCCTCCACTTT.

This clonotype was detected a few times. The CDR3: CASRRGGYSNQPQHF. Written as DNA, the CDR3 is TGTGCCAGCAGACGTGGCGGCTATAGCAATCAGCCCCAGCATTTT. The V call is TRBV6-1, the J call TRBJ1-5; no clear D. Trimming took 6 bases from V and 0 from J, leaving 12 bases between them. The CDR3 sequence is 15 residues long. Germline V gene sequence: CDR1 MNHNS, CDR2 SASEGT.

This clonotype appeared a few times. The rearrangement uses TRBV24-1 and TRBJ2-7; 9 bases match TRBD2. The CDR3 totals 14 residues. After removal of 9 bases from V and 2 bases from J, the junction contained 7 bases not matched to a gene. Per germline, CDR1 KGHDR and CDR2 SFDVKD. CDR3 residues: CATSTSGKTYEQYF. For the CDR3, the DNA is TGTGCCACCTCGACTAGCGGAAAGACCTACGAGCAGTACTTC.

The chain is built from TRBV11-2 and TRBJ2-1; D is uncertain. Germline V gene sequence: CDR1 SGHAT, CDR2 FQNNGV. Deletions cut 0 bases from V and 9 bases from J, with 9 bases between. This CDR3 is built from 13 residues. The chain's CDR3 is CASSLDPSGEQFF. DNA of the CDR3: TGTGCCAGCAGCTTAGACCCCTCGGGTGAGCAGTTCTTC.

The V and J genes are TRBV27 and TRBJ2-3, with 9 bases lining up with TRBD2. The germline gives CDR1 MNHEY, CDR2 SMNVEV (reference sequence). The CDR3 is made up of 16 amino acids. J gave up 4 bases and V 0 bases, and 5 bases lay outside the gene matches. The CDR3: CASSLSAGGLPDTQYF. DNA of the CDR3: TGTGCCAGCAGTTTATCTGCGGGAGGGCTACCAGATACGCAGTATTTT.

The chain carries TRBV7-8 and TRBJ1-5; D is uncertain. The CDR3 spans 17 residues. V lost 4 bases, J lost 2 bases, and 18 bases lay in between. CDR1 SGHVS and CDR2 FQNEAQ come from the germline V gene. The CDR3 DNA sequence: TGTGCCAGCAGCTCCACCCCGACAACGGGCGGCAATCAGCCCCAGCATTTT. It encodes CASSSTPTTGGNQPQHF.

This clonotype came up a few times. The V and J genes are TRBV20-1 and TRBJ2-7; the match to TRBD2 covers 13 bases. Germline lookup yields CDR1 DFQATT and CDR2 SNEGSKA (reference sequence). V lost 0 bases and J lost 4; bases outside the gene matches: 3. The CDR3 is 15 residues long. This chain's CDR3 is CSARDILAGGYEQYF. DNA of the CDR3: TGCAGTGCTAGAGACATACTAGCGGGAGGGTACGAGCAGTACTTC.

This rearrangement joins TRBV7-2 to TRBJ1-3; 7 bases align to TRBD1. With V trimmed by 0 bases and J by 0 bases, 2 bases remained unmatched. From germline, CDR1 is SGHTA and CDR2 FQGNSA. The CDR3 sequence is 16 residues long. This chain's CDR3 is CASSLAGTASGNTIYF. The CDR3 nucleotides are TGTGCCAGCAGCTTAGCCGGGACAGCCTCTGGAAACACCATATATTTT.

Concerning this clonotype: Being one base from a much bigger clone, this may be a read error. DNA for the CDR3: TGTGTCACCCCCCCCAGGACAGGGGGATTGGATGGCTACACCTTC. Translation: CVTPPRTGGLDGYTF. The genes are TRBV6-1 and TRBJ1-2, with 10 nucleotides matching TRBD1. CDR1 MNHNS and CDR2 SASEGT come from the germline V gene. The CDR3 is made up of 15 amino acids.

This chain joins TRBV6-1 and TRBJ2-1; TRBD1 matches 8 bases. The V segment lost 6 bases and the J segment 7 bases; nucleotides outside the gene matches: 5. The germline V gene encodes CDR1 MNHNS and CDR2 SASEGT. The CDR3 covers 13 residues. In DNA form, the CDR3 reads TGTGCCAGCAGAGGGACAGGCAAAAATGAGCAGTTCTTC. Translation gives CASRGTGKNEQFF.